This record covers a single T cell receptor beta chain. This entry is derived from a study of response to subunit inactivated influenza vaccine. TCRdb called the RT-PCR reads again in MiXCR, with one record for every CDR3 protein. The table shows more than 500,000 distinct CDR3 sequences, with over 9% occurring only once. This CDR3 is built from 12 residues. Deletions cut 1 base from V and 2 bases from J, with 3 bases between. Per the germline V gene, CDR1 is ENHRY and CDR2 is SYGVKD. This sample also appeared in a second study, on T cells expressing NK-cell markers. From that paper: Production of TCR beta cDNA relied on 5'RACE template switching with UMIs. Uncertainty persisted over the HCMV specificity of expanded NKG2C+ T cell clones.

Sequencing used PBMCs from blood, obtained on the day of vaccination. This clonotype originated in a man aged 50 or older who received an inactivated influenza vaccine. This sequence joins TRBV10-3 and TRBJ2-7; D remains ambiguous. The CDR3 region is CAISELAYEQYF. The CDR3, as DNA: TGTGCCATCAGTGAGTTAGCCTACGAGCAGTACTTC.